This T cell receptor beta chain emerged from a study of T cells of healthy individuals. The germline V gene has CDR1 MNHNY and CDR2 SVGAGI (reference sequence). V lost 2 bases and J 3 bases, leaving 14 bases between the germline ends. The CDR3 extends over 15 amino acids. The table lists this clonotype with a few counts. MiXCR was run by TCRdb on the 5' RACE reads, yielding one entry per CDR3 protein. Among nearly 100,000 distinct CDR3 sequences listed, around 17% were seen once. This clonotype originated in a human donor in good health. V and J are TRBV6-6 and TRBJ2-7; TRBD2 might be the D (6 bases). CDR3 in amino acids: CASSYRGKTVYEQYF. CDR3 DNA: TGTGCCAGCAGTTACCGCGGGAAAACGGTCTACGAGCAGTACTTC.